This T cell receptor beta chain was captured by sequencing in a study of CD8+CD57+ T cells in acquired aplastic anemia. Background on the study: The DNA of sorted CD4+ and CD8+ cells averaged around 3 ug. Healthy-donor CD4+ cells averaged roughly 11 million reads.

This clonotype was observed at least ten times. Its antigen is currently unknown. Investigators profiled TCR beta VDJ and CDR3 from genomic DNA template. TCRdb ran MiXCR on the reads and lists one entry per CDR3 protein. The table shows 400,000 to 450,000 distinct CDR3 sequences, with under 80% occurring only once. The germline V and J ends were trimmed by 2 bases and 3 bases, with 12 bases remaining between them. There are 15 residues in the CDR3. Germline V lookup: CDR1 SGDLS, CDR2 YYNGEE. Study findings and constraints: In CD8+ cells, Simpson's diversity showed no significant difference between patients and controls. There were approximately 27 CD8+ CDR3 sequences that occurred in both patients and controls.

The chain has TRBV9 and TRBJ1-3; D uncertain. This clonotype was sampled from a human donor in good health, serving as a control. Material: sorted CD4+, CD8+, or CD8+CD57+ T cells (not recorded which) from PBMCs. The CDR3 DNA is TGTGCCAGCAGCGTTCCTCGGTGGGTTGGAAACACCATATATTTT. This gives the protein CASSVPRWVGNTIYF.